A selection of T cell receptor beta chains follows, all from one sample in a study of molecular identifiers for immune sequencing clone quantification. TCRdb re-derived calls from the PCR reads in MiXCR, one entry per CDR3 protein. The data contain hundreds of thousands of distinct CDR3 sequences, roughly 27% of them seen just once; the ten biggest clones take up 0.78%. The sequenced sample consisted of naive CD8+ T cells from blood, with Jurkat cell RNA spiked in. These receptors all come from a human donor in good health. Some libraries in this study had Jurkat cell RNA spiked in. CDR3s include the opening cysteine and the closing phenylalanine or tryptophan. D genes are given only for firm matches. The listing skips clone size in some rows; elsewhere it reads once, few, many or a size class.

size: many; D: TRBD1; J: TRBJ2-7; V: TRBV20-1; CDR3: CSAKTGVGYEQYF; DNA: TGCAGTGCGAAGACAGGGGTGGGCTACGAGCAGTACTTC
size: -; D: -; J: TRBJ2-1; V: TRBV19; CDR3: CASSIVPSTIEQFF; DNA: TGTGCCAGTAGTATAGTTCCTAGTACGATTGAGCAGTTCTTC
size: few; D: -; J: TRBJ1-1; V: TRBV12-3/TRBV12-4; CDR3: CASSPSGQLRGEAFF; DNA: TGTGCCAGCAGTCCATCCGGACAGCTCCGTGGTGAAGCTTTCTTT
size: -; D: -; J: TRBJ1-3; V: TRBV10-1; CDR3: CASIEPPSSGNTIYF; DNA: TGCGCCAGCATCGAACCTCCGAGCTCTGGAAACACCATATATTTT
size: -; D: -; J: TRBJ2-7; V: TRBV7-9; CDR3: CASSSPDGGPYEQYF; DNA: TGTGCCAGCAGCTCTCCCGACGGGGGCCCCTACGAGCAGTACTTC
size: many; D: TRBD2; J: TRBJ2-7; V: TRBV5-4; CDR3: CASSFLREGTEQYF; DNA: TGTGCCAGCAGCTTTTTGCGGGAGGGCACCGAGCAGTACTTC
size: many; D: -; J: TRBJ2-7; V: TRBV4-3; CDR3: CASSQDLGRVYEQYF; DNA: TGCGCCAGCAGCCAAGATCTCGGCAGGGTGTACGAGCAGTACTTC
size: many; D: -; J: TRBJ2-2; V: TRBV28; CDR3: CASSTVTRATGELFF; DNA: TGTGCCAGCAGCACGGTAACTCGGGCCACCGGGGAGCTGTTTTTT
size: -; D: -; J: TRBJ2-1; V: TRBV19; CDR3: CASSISGAKPYNEQFF; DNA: TGTGCCAGTAGTATAAGTGGGGCCAAGCCTTACAATGAGCAGTTCTTC
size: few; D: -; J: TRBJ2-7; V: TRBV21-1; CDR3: CASSAAVHRTTYEQYF; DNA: TGTGCCAGCAGCGCGGCGGTACACAGGACAACCTACGAGCAGTACTTC
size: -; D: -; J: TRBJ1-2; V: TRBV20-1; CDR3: CSANFGTANYGYAF; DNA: TGCAGTGCTAACTTCGGAACAGCTAACTATGGCTACGCCTTC
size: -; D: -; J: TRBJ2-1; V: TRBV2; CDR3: CASSPRRGEQFF; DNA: TGTGCCAGCAGTCCCCGGCGAGGGGAGCAGTTCTTC
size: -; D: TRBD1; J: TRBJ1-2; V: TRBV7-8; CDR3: CASSKSGGDRANYGYIF; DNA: TGTGCCAGCAGCAAGTCGGGGGGGGACAGGGCTAACTATGGCTACATCTTC
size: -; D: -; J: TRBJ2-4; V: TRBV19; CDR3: CASSMPLFLERVLAKNIQYF; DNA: TGTGCCAGTAGTATGCCCCTTTTTTTAGAGCGGGTCTTAGCCAAAAACATTCAGTACTTC
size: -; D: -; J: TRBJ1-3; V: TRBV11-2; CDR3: CASSLVPGGNTIYF; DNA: TGTGCCAGCAGCTTAGTTCCAGGGGGAAACACCATATATTTT
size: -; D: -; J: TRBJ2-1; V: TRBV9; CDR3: CASSVGLEQFF; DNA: TGTGCCAGCAGCGTTGGACTAGAGCAGTTCTTC
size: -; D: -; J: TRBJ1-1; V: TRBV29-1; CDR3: CRVAYRDPAAFF; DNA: TGCCGCGTTGCGTACAGGGACCCTGCCGCTTTCTTT
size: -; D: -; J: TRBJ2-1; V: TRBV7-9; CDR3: CASSLASSPLENEQFF; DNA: TGTGCCAGCAGCTTAGCATCTAGCCCCCTGGAAAATGAGCAGTTCTTC
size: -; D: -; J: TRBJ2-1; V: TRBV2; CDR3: CASTGGANEQFF; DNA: TGTGCCAGCACTGGAGGGGCTAATGAGCAGTTCTTC
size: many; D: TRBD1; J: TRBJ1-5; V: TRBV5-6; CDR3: CASSRGTDSNQPQHF; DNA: TGTGCCAGCAGCCGGGGGACAGATAGCAATCAGCCCCAGCATTTT
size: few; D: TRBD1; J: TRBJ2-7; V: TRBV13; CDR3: CASSLGRQGSEQYF; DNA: TGTGCCAGCAGCTTAGGCAGACAGGGCTCCGAGCAGTACTTC
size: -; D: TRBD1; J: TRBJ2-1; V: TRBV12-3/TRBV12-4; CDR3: CVSSPRDSPYNEQFF; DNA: TGTGTCAGCAGCCCCAGGGACAGTCCCTACAATGAGCAGTTCTTC
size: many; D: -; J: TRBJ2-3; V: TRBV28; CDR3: CASRPTGTDTQYF; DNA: TGTGCCAGCAGGCCCACAGGCACAGATACGCAGTATTTT
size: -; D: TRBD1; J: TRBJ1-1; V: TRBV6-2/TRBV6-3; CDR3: CASSYGTGTVTEAFF; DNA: TGTGCCAGCAGTTATGGGACAGGAACAGTAACTGAAGCTTTCTTT
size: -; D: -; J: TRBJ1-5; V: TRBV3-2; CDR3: CASSQDPGTYSNQPQHF; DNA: TGTGCCAGCAGCCAAGATCCTGGCACATATAGCAATCAGCCCCAGCATTTT
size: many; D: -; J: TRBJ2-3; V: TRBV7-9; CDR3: CASSQTTSQSPDTQYF; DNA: TGTGCCAGCAGCCAGACGACTAGTCAGTCACCAGATACGCAGTATTTT
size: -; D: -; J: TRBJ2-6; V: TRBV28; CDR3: CASSLANSGAYVLTF; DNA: TGTGCCAGCAGTTTAGCGAACTCTGGGGCCTACGTCCTGACTTTC
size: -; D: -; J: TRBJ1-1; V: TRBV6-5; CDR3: CASSLGNGNTEAFF; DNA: TGTGCCAGCTCACTGGGTAATGGGAACACTGAAGCTTTCTTT
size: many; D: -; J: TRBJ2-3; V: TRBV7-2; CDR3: CASSFLRGSFTDTQYF; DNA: TGTGCCAGCAGCTTTTTGCGGGGATCCTTCACAGATACGCAGTATTTT
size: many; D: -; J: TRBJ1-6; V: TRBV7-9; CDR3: CASSFDNSPLHF; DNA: TGTGCCAGCAGCTTCGATAATTCACCCCTCCACTTT
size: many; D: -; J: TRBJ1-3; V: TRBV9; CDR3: CASSVQDSGNTIYF; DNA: TGTGCCAGCAGCGTACAGGATTCTGGAAACACCATATATTTT
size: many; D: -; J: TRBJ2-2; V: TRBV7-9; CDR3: CASSWATGTGELFF; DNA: TGTGCCAGCAGCTGGGCAACAGGAACCGGGGAGCTGTTTTTT
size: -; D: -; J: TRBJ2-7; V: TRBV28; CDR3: CASSVWRIRNYEQYF; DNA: TGTGCCAGCAGTGTATGGCGGATTCGGAACTACGAGCAGTACTTC
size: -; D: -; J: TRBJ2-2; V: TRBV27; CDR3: CASSTADTTNTGELFF; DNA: TGTGCCAGCAGTACCGCCGACACCACGAACACCGGGGAGCTGTTTTTT
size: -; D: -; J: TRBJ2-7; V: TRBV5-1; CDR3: CASRPFPGRDGGEQYF; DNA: TGCGCCAGCAGACCATTTCCGGGACGGGACGGGGGCGAGCAGTACTTC
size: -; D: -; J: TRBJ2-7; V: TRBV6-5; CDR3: CASSYAGCYEQYF; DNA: TGTGCCAGCAGTTACGCCGGTTGCTACGAGCAGTACTTC
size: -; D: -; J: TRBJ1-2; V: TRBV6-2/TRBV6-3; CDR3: CASSYSWDYGYTF; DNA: TGTGCCAGCAGTTACTCCTGGGACTATGGCTACACCTTC
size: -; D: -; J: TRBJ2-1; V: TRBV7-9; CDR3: CASSSARYGAYNEQFF; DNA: TGTGCCAGCAGCTCAGCGCGGTACGGGGCCTACAATGAGCAGTTCTTC
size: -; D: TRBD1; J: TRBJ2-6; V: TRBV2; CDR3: CAGSEALWTGKNAGANVLTF; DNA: TGTGCCGGCAGTGAAGCGCTGTGGACAGGGAAAAATGCTGGGGCCAACGTCCTGACTTTC
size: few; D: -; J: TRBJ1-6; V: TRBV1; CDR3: CTSSQTGTEISSSYNSPLHF; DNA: TGCACCAGCAGCCAAACCGGGACAGAAATTTCGAGCTCCTATAATTCACCCCTCCACTTT
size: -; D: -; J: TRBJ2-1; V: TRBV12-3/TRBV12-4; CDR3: CASSPGARIDENEQFF; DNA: TGTGCCAGCAGTCCCGGGGCCCGTATCGATGAGAATGAGCAGTTCTTC
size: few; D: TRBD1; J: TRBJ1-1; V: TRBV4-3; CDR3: CASRQDRAGMNTEAFF; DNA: TGCGCCAGCAGACAAGACAGGGCGGGGATGAACACTGAAGCTTTCTTT
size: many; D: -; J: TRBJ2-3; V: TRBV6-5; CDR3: CASSNDLGGSSTDTQYF; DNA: TGTGCCAGCAGCAACGATCTCGGGGGCTCTAGCACAGATACGCAGTATTTT
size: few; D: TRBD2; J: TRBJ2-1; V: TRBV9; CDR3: CASSSRPGTSGRSSYNEQFF; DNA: TGTGCCAGCAGCTCCCGACCCGGGACTAGCGGGAGGAGTTCCTACAATGAGCAGTTCTTC
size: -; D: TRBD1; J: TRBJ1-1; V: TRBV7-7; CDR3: CASSLAGGIEAFF; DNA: TGTGCTAGCAGCTTAGCAGGGGGCATTGAAGCTTTCTTT
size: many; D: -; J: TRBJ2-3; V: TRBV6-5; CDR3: CASTAGDTDTQYF; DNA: TGTGCCAGCACCGCAGGGGACACAGATACGCAGTATTTT
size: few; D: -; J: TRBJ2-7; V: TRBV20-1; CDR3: CSARERGGPATYEQYF; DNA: TGCAGTGCTAGAGAAAGAGGGGGACCGGCTACCTACGAGCAGTACTTC